This is a list of T cell receptor beta chains from one sample in a study of CD8+ T cells in alopecia areata. Clones were read by immunoSEQ multiplex PCR, and TCRdb kept only the in-frame ones, dropping some. The sample has around 69,000 clones; 60% are singletons. Here the sequenced sample was CD8+ T cells sorted from blood, taken at week 0. Source of these receptors: a human donor with alopecia areata. CDR3s include the opening cysteine and the closing phenylalanine or tryptophan. A D gene is named only where the DNA matches it firmly. Rows give clone size only sometimes, using once, few, many, or a class for an expanded clone.

j_call v_call clone_size d_call cdr3_length cdr3_aa cdr3_nt
TRBJ1-2 TRBV5-1 NA TRBD1 15 CASSAQGQGGYGYTF TGCGCCAGCAGCGCTCAGGGACAGGGCGGCTATGGCTACACCTTC
TRBJ2-7 TRBV7-2 few NA 13 CASSLPGAYEQYF TGTGCCAGCAGCTTGCCAGGGGCCTACGAGCAGTACTTC
TRBJ2-3 TRBV1 NA NA 16 CTSSQVSGASTDTQYF TGCACCAGCAGCCAAGTAAGCGGGGCTAGCACAGATACGCAGTATTTT
TRBJ2-7 TRBV9 few NA 13 CASSSGQTYEQYF TGTGCCAGCAGCTCCGGACAGACCTACGAGCAGTACTTC
TRBJ2-7 TRBV25-1 few NA 12 CASSRGTYEQYF TGTGCCAGCAGTAGGGGGACCTACGAGCAGTACTTC
TRBJ2-2 TRBV29-1 NA NA 15 CSVEETGVNTGELFF TGCAGCGTTGAAGAGACGGGGGTGAACACCGGGGAGCTGTTTTTT
TRBJ1-1 TRBV9 NA NA 16 CASSPSAPRGNTEAFF TGTGCCAGCAGCCCAAGCGCCCCCCGTGGGAACACTGAAGCTTTCTTT
TRBJ2-7 TRBV4-3 NA NA 16 CASSQEWSGLFYEQYF TGCGCCAGCAGCCAAGAATGGAGCGGGCTTTTCTACGAGCAGTACTTC
TRBJ1-2 TRBV27 few NA 13 CASSLGGSYGYTF TGTGCCAGCAGTTTAGGGGGTTCCTATGGCTACACCTTC
TRBJ1-2 TRBV7-9 NA TRBD1 15 CASSLSIRQGYGYTF TGTGCCAGCAGCTTATCCATCAGACAGGGCTATGGCTACACCTTC
TRBJ2-3 TRBV2 NA TRBD2 15 CASTVAGGSTDTQYF TGTGCCAGCACGGTAGCGGGAGGGAGCACAGATACGCAGTATTTT
TRBJ2-2 TRBV4-3 NA TRBD2 13 CASSQGGGLELFF TGCGCCAGCAGCCAAGGCGGGGGGCTTGAGCTGTTTTTT
TRBJ1-2 TRBV29-1 NA NA 12 CSVGGGRDGYTF TGCAGCGTTGGTGGGGGGCGGGATGGCTACACCTTC
TRBJ2-7 TRBV4-3 NA TRBD1 15 CASSQAGQGAYEQYF TGCGCCAGCAGCCAAGCGGGACAGGGGGCCTACGAGCAGTACTTC
TRBJ2-7 TRBV4-1 NA NA 15 CASSQVTDSSYEQYF TGCGCCAGCAGCCAAGTGACGGATAGCTCCTACGAGCAGTACTTC
TRBJ2-2 TRBV29-1 NA NA 14 CSVEDLRGTGELFF TGCAGCGTTGAAGATCTTAGGGGGACCGGGGAGCTGTTTTTT
TRBJ2-5 TRBV27 NA TRBD2 14 CASSLLAEQETQYF TGTGCCAGCAGTCTACTAGCGGAGCAAGAGACCCAGTACTTC
TRBJ2-2 TRBV14 once NA 17 CASSQVVFVADGGELFF TGTGCCAGCAGCCAAGTGGTCTTCGTAGCGGACGGCGGGGAGCTGTTTTTT
TRBJ2-3 TRBV7-3 NA NA 15 CASSLKGGPPDTQYF TGTGCCAGCAGCTTAAAAGGGGGGCCCCCAGATACGCAGTATTTT
TRBJ2-3 TRBV10-3 NA NA 13 CASSYSDTDTQYF TGTGCCAGCAGTTACTCCGACACAGATACGCAGTATTTT
TRBJ1-2 TRBV29-1 few TRBD1 14 CSVAATGNNYGYTF TGCAGCGTTGCGGCGACAGGGAATAACTATGGCTACACCTTC
TRBJ2-1 TRBV19 NA NA 11 CASSVGTMQFF TGTGCCAGTAGCGTCGGGACAATGCAGTTCTTC
TRBJ2-3 TRBV27 NA NA 15 CASRRTAGSTDTQYF TGTGCCAGCCGCCGGACCGCTGGGAGCACAGATACGCAGTATTTT
TRBJ2-1 TRBV2 many TRBD2 15 CASSYSGGANNEQFF TGTGCCAGCAGTTACAGCGGGGGGGCGAACAATGAGCAGTTCTTC
TRBJ2-3 TRBV27 NA NA 14 CASRSTAWTDTQYF TGTGCCAGCAGATCCACGGCCTGGACAGATACGCAGTATTTT
TRBJ2-5 TRBV28 NA NA 13 CASRQGLGETQYF TGTGCCAGCAGGCAGGGACTCGGAGAGACCCAGTACTTC
TRBJ1-4 TRBV7-9 NA NA 14 CASSLGGYNEKLFF TGTGCCAGCAGCTTGGGGGGCTATAATGAAAAACTGTTTTTT
TRBJ2-5 TRBV19 NA NA 13 CASSIVGGETQYF TGTGCCAGTAGTATAGTGGGCGGAGAGACCCAGTACTTC
TRBJ2-1 TRBV5-6 NA NA 14 CASSLERGVNEQFF TGTGCCAGCAGCTTAGAGAGAGGGGTCAATGAGCAGTTCTTC
TRBJ2-5 TRBV27 NA TRBD1 14 CATHPTGGAETQYF TGTGCCACACACCCGACAGGGGGCGCAGAGACCCAGTACTTC
TRBJ2-7 TRBV5-8 NA TRBD2 16 CASSPHSGQAGGEQYF TGTGCCAGCAGCCCACACTCCGGGCAGGCGGGGGGCGAGCAGTACTTC
TRBJ2-7 TRBV30 NA TRBD1 14 CAWSDGDSDYEQYF TGTGCCTGGAGCGACGGGGACAGCGACTACGAGCAGTACTTC
TRBJ1-3 TRBV30 NA NA 12 CAWVNVGNTIYF TGTGCCTGGGTTAACGTAGGAAACACCATATATTTT
TRBJ2-5 TRBV14 NA TRBD1 14 CASSRWTGRETQYF TGTGCCAGCAGCAGATGGACAGGGCGCGAGACCCAGTACTTC
TRBJ2-3 TRBV5-4 NA TRBD2 16 CASSVGSASGVDTQYF TGTGCCAGCAGCGTAGGCTCGGCTAGCGGTGTTGATACGCAGTATTTT
TRBJ2-1 TRBV29-1 NA TRBD2 13 CSVVAGDYNEQFF TGCAGCGTTGTAGCGGGAGACTACAATGAGCAGTTCTTC
TRBJ1-4 TRBV6-5 NA NA 14 CASSYSPSNEKLFF TGTGCCAGCAGTTACTCCCCTTCTAATGAAAAACTGTTTTTT
TRBJ1-1 TRBV29-1 few NA 12 CSVVEASTEAFF TGCAGCGTCGTCGAGGCGTCCACTGAAGCTTTCTTT
TRBJ2-7 TRBV28 NA TRBD1 14 CASSSDRGAYEQYF TGTGCCAGCAGTTCAGACAGGGGGGCCTACGAGCAGTACTTC
TRBJ2-2 TRBV2 NA TRBD1 15 CASSDPGGGTGELFF TGTGCCAGCAGTGACCCAGGGGGCGGCACCGGGGAGCTGTTTTTT
TRBJ2-5 TRBV5-1 NA TRBD2 14 CASSPAGVAETQYF TGCGCCAGCAGCCCAGCGGGAGTCGCAGAGACCCAGTACTTC
TRBJ2-7 TRBV4-1 NA TRBD2 17 CASSQDTGTSGLGEQYF TGCGCCAGCAGCCAAGACACCGGGACTAGCGGTCTGGGCGAGCAGTACTTC
TRBJ2-5 TRBV27 few NA 13 CASSLGLSETQYF TGTGCCAGCAGTTTAGGCTTATCTGAGACCCAGTACTTC
TRBJ2-4 TRBV5-6 few NA 14 CASSLARKWDIQYF TGTGCCAGCAGCTTGGCCCGTAAGTGGGACATTCAGTACTTC
TRBJ1-4 TRBV4-2 once NA 14 CASSQDDRNEKLFF TGTGCCAGCAGCCAAGACGACAGGAATGAAAAACTGTTTTTT
TRBJ1-5 TRBV7-9 once NA 13 CASSRGQDQPQHF TGTGCCAGCAGCCGAGGGCAGGACCAGCCCCAGCATTTT
TRBJ2-5 TRBV29-1 NA NA 15 CSVSAISTVQETQYF TGCAGCGTTTCTGCTATCTCGACAGTCCAAGAGACCCAGTACTTC
TRBJ2-7 TRBV29-1 NA NA 14 CSVDGGEVSYEQYF TGCAGCGTTGATGGAGGGGAAGTTTCCTACGAGCAGTACTTC
TRBJ1-2 TRBV29-1 NA NA 15 CSVEHAGATRDGYTF TGCAGCGTTGAACATGCAGGCGCGACGCGGGATGGCTACACCTTC
TRBJ2-5 TRBV5-1 NA NA 13 CASKGEYQETQYF TGCGCCAGCAAGGGAGAGTACCAAGAGACCCAGTACTTC
TRBJ2-7 TRBV5-1 NA NA 14 CASSLRGATYEQYF TGCGCCAGCAGTTTACGGGGGGCGACCTACGAGCAGTACTTC
TRBJ2-1 TRBV6-5 NA TRBD2 15 CASSATGTTYNEQFF TGTGCCAGCAGTGCTACCGGGACTACCTACAATGAGCAGTTCTTC
TRBJ1-2 TRBV6-7 NA NA 19 CASSYWLWYRGTRPDGYTF TGTGCCAGCAGTTACTGGTTGTGGTACCGAGGGACCCGCCCTGATGGCTACACCTTC
TRBJ2-2 TRBV5-1 few NA 12 CASPGNTGELFF TGCGCCAGCCCCGGGAACACCGGGGAGCTGTTTTTT
TRBJ2-7 TRBV9 NA TRBD2 16 CASSVDPTSGAHEQYF TGTGCCAGCAGCGTAGACCCCACTAGCGGGGCACACGAGCAGTACTTC
TRBJ1-2 TRBV27 many NA 15 CASSPLDSLNYGYTF TGTGCCAGCAGTCCTCTGGACAGTCTTAACTATGGCTACACCTTC
TRBJ2-7 TRBV7-9 NA NA 16 CASSPAEGREGYEQYF TGTGCCAGCAGCCCCGCCGAGGGTAGGGAAGGATACGAGCAGTACTTC
TRBJ2-1 TRBV7-9 NA NA 11 CASSRNNEQFF TGTGCCAGCAGCCGAAACAATGAGCAGTTCTTC
TRBJ2-1 TRBV27 NA NA 12 CASSFHYNEQFF TGTGCCAGCAGTTTCCACTACAATGAGCAGTTCTTC